This T cell receptor (beta chain) was obtained from a study of post-analysis software for immune sequencing data. Study results and caveats: Significantly lower normalized Chao1 diversity was found in patients with multiple sclerosis relative to controls. Relative to controls, patients had 4 or 5 TRBV segments at higher frequency, with TRBV5-6, TRBV5-1 and TRBV20-1 among these.

TCR beta cDNA libraries included unique molecular identifiers. Each CDR3 protein gets one entry after TCRdb re-called the PCR reads with MiXCR. The table lists 600,000 to 700,000 distinct CDR3 sequences, 55% to 60% of them singletons. Trimming took 2 bases from V and 5 from J; bases not matched to a gene: 12. The CDR3 is 18 residues long. A remark on this clonotype: Its specificity is not known.

This receptor was obtained from a girl aged 2-10 years with multiple sclerosis. The chain is built from TRBV12-3 or TRBV12-4 and TRBJ2-1; 10 nucleotides agree with TRBD2. Sequenced material: blood. The CDR3 DNA is TGTGCCAGCAGTTTAACCGGCCTAGCGGGGGCCTTAGACAATGAGCAGTTCTTC. It specifies CASSLTGLAGALDNEQFF.